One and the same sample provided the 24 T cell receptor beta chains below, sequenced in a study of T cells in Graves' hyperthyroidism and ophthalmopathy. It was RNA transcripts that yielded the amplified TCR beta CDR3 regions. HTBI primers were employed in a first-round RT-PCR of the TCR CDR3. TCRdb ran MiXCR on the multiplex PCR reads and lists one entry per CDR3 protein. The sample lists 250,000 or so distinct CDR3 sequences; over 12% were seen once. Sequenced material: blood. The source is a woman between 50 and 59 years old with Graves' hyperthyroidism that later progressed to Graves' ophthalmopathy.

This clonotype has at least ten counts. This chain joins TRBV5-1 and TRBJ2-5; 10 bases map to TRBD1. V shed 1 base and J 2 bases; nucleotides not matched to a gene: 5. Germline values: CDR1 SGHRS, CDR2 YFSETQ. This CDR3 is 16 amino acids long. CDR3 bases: TGCGCCAGCAGCTTGTTCCCGGGACAGGGGCAAGAGACCCAGTACTTC. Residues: CASSLFPGQGQETQYF.

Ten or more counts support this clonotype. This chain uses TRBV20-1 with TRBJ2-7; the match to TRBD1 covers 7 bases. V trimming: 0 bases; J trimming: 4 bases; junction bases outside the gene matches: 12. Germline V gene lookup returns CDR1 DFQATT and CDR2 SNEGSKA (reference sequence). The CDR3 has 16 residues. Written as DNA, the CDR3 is TGCAGTGCTAGAGACCCTACGACAGGGAGAAGTTACGAGCAGTACTTC. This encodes CSARDPTTGRSYEQYF.

CDR3 sequence (DNA): TGTGCCAGCAGTTTCCCCCCTCTTGGAACTAGGGAGCAGTACTTC. This encodes CASSFPPLGTREQYF. This chain joins TRBV28 and TRBJ2-7; D is perhaps TRBD2 (5 bases). The CDR3 contains 15 residues. Trimming removed 3 bases at V and 7 bases at J, with 19 bases between. The V gene's germline CDR1 is MDHEN and CDR2 SYDVKM.

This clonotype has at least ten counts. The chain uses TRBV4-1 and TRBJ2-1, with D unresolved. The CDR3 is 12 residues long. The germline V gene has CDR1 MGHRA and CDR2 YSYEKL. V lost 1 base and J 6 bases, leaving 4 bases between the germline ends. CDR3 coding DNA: TGCGCCAGCAGCCAAGTGGGCAATGAGCAGTTCTTC. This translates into CASSQVGNEQFF.

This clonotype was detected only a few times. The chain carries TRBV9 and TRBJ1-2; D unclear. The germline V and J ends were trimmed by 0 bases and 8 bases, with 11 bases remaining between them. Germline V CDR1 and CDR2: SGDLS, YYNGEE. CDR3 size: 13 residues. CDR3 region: CASSVGGKRGYTF. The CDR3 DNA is TGTGCCAGCAGCGTAGGTGGAAAGCGGGGCTACACCTTC.

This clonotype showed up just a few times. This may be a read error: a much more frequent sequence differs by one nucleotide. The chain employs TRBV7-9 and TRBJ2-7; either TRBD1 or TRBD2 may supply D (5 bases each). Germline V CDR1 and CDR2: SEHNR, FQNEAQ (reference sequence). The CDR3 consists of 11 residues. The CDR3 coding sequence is TGTGCCGGCAGGGACGTAAACGAGCAGTACTTC. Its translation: CAGRDVNEQYF.

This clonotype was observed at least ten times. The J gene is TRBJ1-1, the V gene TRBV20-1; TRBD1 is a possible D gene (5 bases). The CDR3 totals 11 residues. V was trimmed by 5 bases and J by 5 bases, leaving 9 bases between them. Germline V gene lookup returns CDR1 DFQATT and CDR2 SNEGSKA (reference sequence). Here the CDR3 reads CSAPTETEAFF. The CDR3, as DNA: TGCAGTGCTCCGACAGAAACTGAAGCTTTCTTT.

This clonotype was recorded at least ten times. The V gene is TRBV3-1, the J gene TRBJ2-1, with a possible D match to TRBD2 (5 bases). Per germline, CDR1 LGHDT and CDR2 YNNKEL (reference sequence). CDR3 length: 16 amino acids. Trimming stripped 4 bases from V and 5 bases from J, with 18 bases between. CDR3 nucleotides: TGTGCCAGCAGCCGTTTTAGAGGGAGTGGACACAATGAGCAGTTCTTC. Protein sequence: CASSRFRGSGHNEQFF.

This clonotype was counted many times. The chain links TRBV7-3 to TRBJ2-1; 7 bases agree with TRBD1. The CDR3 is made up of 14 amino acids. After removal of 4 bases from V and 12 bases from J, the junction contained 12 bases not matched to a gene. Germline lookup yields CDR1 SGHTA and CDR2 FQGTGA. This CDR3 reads CASSSGQDRVRQFF. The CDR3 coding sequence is TGTGCCAGCAGCTCCGGTCAAGACAGGGTAAGGCAGTTCTTC.

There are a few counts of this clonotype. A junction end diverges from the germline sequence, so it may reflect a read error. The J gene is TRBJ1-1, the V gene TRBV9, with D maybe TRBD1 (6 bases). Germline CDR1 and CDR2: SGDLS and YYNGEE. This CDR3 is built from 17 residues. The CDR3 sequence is CASSAPRDTTMNTEVFF. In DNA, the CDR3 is TGTGCCAGCAGTGCTCCCCGGGACACCACCATGAACACTGAAGTTTTCTTT.

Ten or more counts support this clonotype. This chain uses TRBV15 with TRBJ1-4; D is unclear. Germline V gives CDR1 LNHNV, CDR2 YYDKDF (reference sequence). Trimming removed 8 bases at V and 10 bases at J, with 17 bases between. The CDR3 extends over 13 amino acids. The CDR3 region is CATANHGGGKLFF. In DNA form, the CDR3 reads TGTGCCACCGCTAACCACGGTGGAGGAAAACTGTTTTTT. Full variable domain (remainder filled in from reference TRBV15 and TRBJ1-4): DAMVIQNPRYQVTQFGKPVTLSCSQTLNHNVMYWYQQKSSQAPKLLFHYYDKDFNNEADTPDNFQSRRPNTSFCFLDIRSPGLGDTAMYLCATANHGGGKLFFGSGTQLSVL.

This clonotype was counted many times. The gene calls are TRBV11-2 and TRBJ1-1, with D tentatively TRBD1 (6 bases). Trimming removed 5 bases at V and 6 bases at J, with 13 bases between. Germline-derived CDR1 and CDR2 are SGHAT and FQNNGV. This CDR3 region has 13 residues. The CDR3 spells CASSREGGAEAFF. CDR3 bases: TGTGCCAGCAGCAGAGAGGGGGGGGCTGAAGCTTTCTTT.

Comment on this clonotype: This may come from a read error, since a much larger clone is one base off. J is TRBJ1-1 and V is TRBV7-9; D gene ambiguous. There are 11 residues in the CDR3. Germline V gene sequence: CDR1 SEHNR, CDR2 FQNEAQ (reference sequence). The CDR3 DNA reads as TGTGCCAGCGGCTTTAACACTGAAGCTTTCTTT. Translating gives CASGFNTEAFF.

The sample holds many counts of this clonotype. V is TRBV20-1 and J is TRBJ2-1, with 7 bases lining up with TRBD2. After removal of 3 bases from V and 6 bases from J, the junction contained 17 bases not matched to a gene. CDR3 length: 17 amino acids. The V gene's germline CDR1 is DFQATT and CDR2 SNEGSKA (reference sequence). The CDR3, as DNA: TGCAGTGCTAGTCTTTTGCGTGTATGGGACTACTCCAATGAGCAGTTCTTC. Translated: CSASLLRVWDYSNEQFF.

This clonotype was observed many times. The CDR3 region has the DNA TGTGCCACCAGCAGAGACGGGTCGGGAGCTTACGAGCAGTACTTC. Its translation is CATSRDGSGAYEQYF. The chain uses TRBV15 and TRBJ2-7, with D tentatively TRBD2 (6 bases). Germline values: CDR1 LNHNV, CDR2 YYDKDF (reference sequence). The CDR3 covers 15 residues. V was clipped by 0 bases and J by 4 bases, with 13 bases between them.

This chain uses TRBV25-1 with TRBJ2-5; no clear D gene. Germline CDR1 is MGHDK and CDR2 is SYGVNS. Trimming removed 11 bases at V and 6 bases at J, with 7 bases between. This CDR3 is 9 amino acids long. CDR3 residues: CADGQTQYF. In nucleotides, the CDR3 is TGTGCCGACGGCCAGACCCAGTACTTC.

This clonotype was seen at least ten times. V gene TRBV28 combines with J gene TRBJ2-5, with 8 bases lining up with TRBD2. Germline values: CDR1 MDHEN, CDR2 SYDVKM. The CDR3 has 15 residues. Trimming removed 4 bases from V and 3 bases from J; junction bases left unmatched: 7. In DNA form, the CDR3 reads TGTGCCAGCAGTTCACCCGGGAGGGGAGAAGAGACCCAGTACTTC. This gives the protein CASSSPGRGEETQYF.

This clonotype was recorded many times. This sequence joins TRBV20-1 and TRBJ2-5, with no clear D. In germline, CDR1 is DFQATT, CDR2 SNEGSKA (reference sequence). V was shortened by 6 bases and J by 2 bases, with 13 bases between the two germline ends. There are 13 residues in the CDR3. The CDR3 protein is CSAPPASQETQYF. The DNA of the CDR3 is TGCAGTGCCCCCCCAGCTTCACAAGAGACCCAGTACTTC.

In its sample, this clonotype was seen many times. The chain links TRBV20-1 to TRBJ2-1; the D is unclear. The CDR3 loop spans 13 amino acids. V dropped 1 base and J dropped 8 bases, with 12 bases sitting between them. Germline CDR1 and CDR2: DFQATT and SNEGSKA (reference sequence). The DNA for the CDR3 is TGCAGTGCTAGAGCCCCCCATGAAGATGAGCAGTTCTTC. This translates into CSARAPHEDEQFF.

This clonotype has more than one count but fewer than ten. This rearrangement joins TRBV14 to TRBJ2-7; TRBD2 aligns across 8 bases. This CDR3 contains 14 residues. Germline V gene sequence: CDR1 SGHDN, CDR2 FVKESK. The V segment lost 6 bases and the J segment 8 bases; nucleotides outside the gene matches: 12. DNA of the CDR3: TGTGCCAGCAGTTCACTAGCGGTCGGCGGGAAGCAGTACTTC. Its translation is CASSSLAVGGKQYF. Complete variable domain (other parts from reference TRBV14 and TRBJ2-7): EAGVTQFPSHSVIEKGQTVTLRCDPISGHDNLYWYRRVMGKEIKFLLHFVKESKQDESGMPNNRFLAERTGGTYSTLKVQPAELEDSGVYFCASSSLAVGGKQYFGPGTRLTVT.

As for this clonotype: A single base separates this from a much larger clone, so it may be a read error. For the CDR3, the DNA is TGTGCCAGCAGTTTAGAAGTGGGGTACTGGGCCAACGTCCTGACTTTC. Protein sequence: CASSLEVGYWANVLTF. The rearrangement links TRBV12-3 or TRBV12-4 to TRBJ2-6; no definite D call. The CDR3 covers 16 residues. Trimming shortened V by 1 base and J by 5 bases, and 12 bases separated the two germline ends.

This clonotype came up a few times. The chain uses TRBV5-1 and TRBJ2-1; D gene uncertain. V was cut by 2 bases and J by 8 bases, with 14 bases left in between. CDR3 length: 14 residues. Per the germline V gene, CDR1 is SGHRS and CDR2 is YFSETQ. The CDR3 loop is CASSFLSVIDEQFF. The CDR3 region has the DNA TGCGCCAGCAGCTTTCTCTCTGTAATTGATGAGCAGTTCTTC.

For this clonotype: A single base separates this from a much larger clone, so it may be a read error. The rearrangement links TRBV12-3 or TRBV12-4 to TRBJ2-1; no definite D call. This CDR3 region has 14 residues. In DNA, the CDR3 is TGTGCCGGCAGTTTAAGGCTAGAAAACAATGAGCAGTTCTTC. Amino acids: CAGSLRLENNEQFF.

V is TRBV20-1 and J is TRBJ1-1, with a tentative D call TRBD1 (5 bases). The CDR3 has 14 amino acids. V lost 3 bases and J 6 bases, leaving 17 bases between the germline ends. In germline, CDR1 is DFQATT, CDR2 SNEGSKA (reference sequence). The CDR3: CSASRYPRGAEAFF. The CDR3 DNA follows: TGCAGTGCTAGCAGATACCCCCGGGGGGCTGAAGCTTTCTTT.